These 15 T cell receptor beta chains share one sample of origin, sequenced in a study of OX40 agonist ivuxolimab in advanced cancers. Method: immunoSEQ multiplex PCR; TCRdb's copy keeps in-frame clones and lacks some. The sample lists roughly 60,000 clones; 84% were seen once. Here the sequenced sample was CD4+ or CD8+ T cells sorted from blood, taken in a trial of the OX40 agonist ivuxolimab. These receptors all come from an adult with an advanced solid tumor such as melanoma, head and neck, liver or kidney cancer.

V gene TRBV5-6 combines with J gene TRBJ1-1; 9 bases agree with TRBD1. With 6 bases clipped from V and 4 bases from J, the junction kept 13 bases outside the gene matches. The CDR3 loop spans 16 amino acids. The germline V gene encodes CDR1 SGHDT and CDR2 YYEEEE. CDR3 sequence reads: CASMGDREELGTEAFF. Here the CDR3 DNA reads TGTGCCAGCATGGGGGACAGGGAGGAGCTTGGCACTGAAGCTTTCTTT.

The CDR3 sequence: CASSNYNTGELFF. The DNA of the CDR3 is TGCGCCAGCAGTAATTACAACACCGGGGAGCTGTTTTTT. The chain employs TRBV10-1 and TRBJ2-2; D not certain. This CDR3 is 13 amino acids long. CDR1 and CDR2 from the germline V gene are WNHNN and SYGVQD (reference sequence). Trimming took 5 bases from V and 2 from J, leaving 6 bases between them.

The genes are TRBV6-1 and TRBJ2-5; the D gene is possibly TRBD2 (6 bases). Gene TRBJ2-7 matches the end of the DNA better, so the J call may be wrong. The CDR3 is made up of 12 amino acids. The germline gives CDR1 MNHNS, CDR2 SASEGT. CDR3 protein: CASSTGGYEQYF. The CDR3 DNA reads TGTGCCAGCAGTACCGGAGGGTACGAGCAGTACTTC.

This rearrangement joins TRBV15 to TRBJ2-7; D is ambiguous. The CDR3 has 12 amino acids. Per the germline V gene, CDR1 is LNHNV and CDR2 is YYDKDF (reference sequence). V was shortened by 5 bases and J by 3 bases, with 8 bases between the two germline ends. CDR3 sequence (DNA): TGTGCCACCAGCGGAAGTAACTACGAGCAGTACTTC. Translation gives CATSGSNYEQYF.

J is TRBJ1-4 and V is TRBV19; tentative D call: TRBD1 (5 bases). CDR1 and CDR2 from the germline V gene are LNHDA and SQIVND (reference sequence). The CDR3 is made up of 16 amino acids. Trimming removed 5 bases at V and 0 bases at J, with 13 bases between. The CDR3 loop reads CASSPLGTATNEKLFF. The CDR3 coding sequence is TGTGCCAGTAGTCCCCTCGGGACGGCAACTAATGAAAAACTGTTTTTT. Complete variable domain (other parts from reference TRBV19 and TRBJ1-4): DGGITQSPKYLFRKEGQNVTLSCEQNLNHDAMYWYRQDPGQGLRLIYYSQIVNDFQKGDIAEGYSVSREKKESFPLTVTSAQKNPTAFYLCASSPLGTATNEKLFFGSGTQLSVL.

This clone has only one observation. The chain carries TRBV9 and TRBJ2-7, with 8 nucleotides matching TRBD1. Losses at the gene ends were 4 bases for V and 6 bases for J; bases not matched to a gene: 6. The CDR3 spans 13 residues. Germline V gene data show CDR1 as SGDLS and CDR2 as YYNGEE. CDR3 bases: TGTGCCAGCAGCCTATCACAGGGGGGCGAGCAGTACTTC. It codes for CASSLSQGGEQYF.

The gene calls are TRBV7-2 and TRBJ1-6, with D perhaps TRBD1 (6 bases). The CDR3 consists of 13 residues. The germline V and J ends were trimmed by 5 bases and 8 bases, with 10 bases remaining between them. Per the germline V gene, CDR1 is SGHTA and CDR2 is FQGNSA. The CDR3 loop reads CASSTGQHSPLHF. The CDR3 DNA reads as TGTGCCAGCAGCACTGGACAGCATTCACCCCTCCACTTT.

The chain recombines TRBV6-5 with TRBJ2-2, with no clear D. This CDR3 comprises 12 residues. Germline V lookup: CDR1 MNHEY, CDR2 SVGAGI. The V and J ends lost 4 bases and 7 bases respectively, with 7 bases between them. CDR3 DNA: TGTGCCAGCAGTTTCGGTTTCGGGGAGCTGTTTTTT. Translated: CASSFGFGELFF.

The chain joins TRBV28 to TRBJ1-5, with TRBD1 as a possible D gene (6 bases). Trimming took off 3 bases at V and 6 bases at J, with 12 bases between the two ends. Germline-derived CDR1 and CDR2 are MDHEN and SYDVKM. This CDR3 is 14 amino acids long. CDR3 in DNA: TGTGCCAGCAGTTTGGCACAGGGAAGTCAGCCCCAGCATTTT. It translates to CASSLAQGSQPQHF.

CDR3 nucleotide sequence: TGTGCCAGCAGTTACTCGAGAGGCACAAATTCACCCCTCCACTTT. Amino acid sequence: CASSYSRGTNSPLHF. The chain has TRBV6-5 and TRBJ1-6; D remains unclear. The CDR3 contains 15 residues. Germline CDR1 is MNHEY and CDR2 is SVGAGI. Trimming took off 0 bases at V and 7 bases at J, with 10 bases between the two ends.

The V gene is TRBV13, the J gene TRBJ2-1, with 11 bases identical to TRBD2. With V trimmed by 3 bases and J by 5 bases, 3 bases remained unmatched. Germline CDR1 PRHDT, CDR2 FYEKMQ (reference sequence). The CDR3 totals 15 residues. CDR3 in amino acids: CASSFSGRANNEQFF. CDR3 DNA: TGTGCCAGCAGCTTTAGCGGGAGGGCCAACAATGAGCAGTTCTTC.

This rearrangement joins TRBV6-6 to TRBJ1-2; 7 bases line up with TRBD1. Germline loops: CDR1 MNHNY, CDR2 SVGAGI (reference sequence). V was pared by 7 bases and J by 7 bases, with 15 bases of the junction left unmatched. This CDR3 spans 15 amino acids. The CDR3 DNA sequence: TGTGCCAGCAACCAAGGACAGGTTGGGGGACTTGGCTACACCTTC. Translation: CASNQGQVGGLGYTF.

V usage is TRBV19 and J usage is TRBJ2-7, with 8 bases matching TRBD1. Germline CDR1 is LNHDA and CDR2 is SQIVND (reference sequence). The CDR3 length is 14 residues. The V and J ends lost 5 bases and 0 bases, in that order; junction bases with no gene match: 3. CDR3 nucleotides: TGTGCCAGTAGTTGGACAGGGCTCTCCTACGAGCAGTACTTC. Residues: CASSWTGLSYEQYF.

The chain has TRBV11-3 and TRBJ2-3, with no clear D. The CDR3 extends over 13 amino acids. From germline, CDR1 is SGHNT and CDR2 YENEEA. V lost 4 bases, J lost 0 bases, and 5 bases lay in between. DNA of the CDR3: TGTGCCAGCAGCTCTCCGAGCACAGATACGCAGTATTTT. It specifies CASSSPSTDTQYF.

The V call is TRBV6-5, the J call TRBJ1-1; a possible D gene is TRBD1 (5 bases). V lost 8 bases, J lost 2 bases, and 15 bases lay in between. Germline CDR1 MNHEY, CDR2 SVGAGI. This CDR3 contains 14 residues. The CDR3 here is CASRGRRTNTEAFF. The CDR3 DNA follows: TGTGCCAGCCGGGGGAGACGAACAAACACTGAAGCTTTCTTT.